This T cell receptor (beta chain) was sequenced in a study of regulatory T cells in long-lasting Graves disease. Researchers made TCR beta libraries by using iRepertoire HTBI primers and running Arm-PCR on CDR3 regions. Original processing methods: Samples collectively showed approximately 62 TRBV and some 14 TRBJ segments. MiXCR was run by TCRdb on the multiplex PCR reads, yielding one entry per CDR3 protein. The V and J calls here are based on TCRdb, not the publication. The table records 550,000 or so distinct CDR3 sequences, around 11% of them present only once. From germline, CDR1 is MNHEY and CDR2 SVGEGT. V was shortened by 2 bases and J by 6 bases, with 15 bases between the two germline ends. This CDR3 spans 15 amino acids. This clonotype is a singleton in its sample. Described time point: newly diagnosed GD, antithyroid drugs for less than 3 months. Preparation of the TCR library used RNA extracted from PBMCs.

The data were also submitted as part of a second study, on T cells in Graves' hyperthyroidism and ophthalmopathy.

The clonotype was recovered from a woman younger than 45 with Graves disease. Sequenced material: peripheral blood mononuclear cells (PBMCs), taken at new diagnosis, from a patient treated with antithyroid drugs. The chain combines TRBV6-2 or TRBV6-3 with TRBJ2-3; D possibly corresponds to TRBD2 (5 bases). CDR3 region: CASSYRARGTDTQYF. The CDR3, as DNA: TGTGCCAGCAGTTACCGAGCACGGGGAACGGATACGCAGTATTTT.